These 26 T cell receptor beta chains were sequenced from one sample in a study of blood T cell repertoires in COVID-19. This table comes from immunoSEQ multiplex PCR, and its TCRdb copy is limited to in-frame clones, with some not included. Among around 55,000 clones listed, approximately 92% were seen once. Specimen: peripheral blood. These receptors all stem from a human donor with active COVID-19. The donor label of this sample is uncertain.

This sequence joins TRBV10-3 and TRBJ1-1; 7 nucleotides align to TRBD1. This CDR3 is built from 16 residues. Germline assignment: CDR1 ENHRY and CDR2 SYGVKD. Germline trimming cut 7 bases from V and 5 bases from J; bases unmatched to any gene: 16. CDR3 nucleotide sequence: TGTGCCATCACTTCTGCTGCAGGGGGTAGGGATACTGAAGCTTTCTTT. Encoded protein: CAITSAAGGRDTEAFF.

The V and J genes are TRBV6-5 and TRBJ2-3; tentatively, D is TRBD2 (6 bases). The V end lost 5 bases, the J end lost 2 bases, and 14 bases lay between the germline ends. CDR3 length equals 15 residues. From germline, CDR1 is MNHEY and CDR2 SVGAGI. The CDR3 loop is CASSPLGGSTDTQYF. The DNA for the CDR3 is TGTGCCAGCAGTCCTTTGGGGGGATCCACAGATACGCAGTATTTT.

The V call is TRBV6-2 or TRBV6-3, the J call TRBJ2-7, with 7 bases that match TRBD1. The J segment lost 0 bases and the V segment lost 2 bases, leaving 1 base of the junction unmatched. Looked up from germline, CDR1 is MNHEY and CDR2 is SVGEGT. The CDR3 has 14 residues. In nucleotides, the CDR3 is TGTGCCAGCAGTTACGGGGACAGCTCCTACGAGCAGTACGTC. This gives the protein CASSYGDSSYEQYV.

The chain couples TRBV9 to TRBJ2-4; 12 bases line up with TRBD2. Germline loops: CDR1 SGDLS, CDR2 YYNGEE. The CDR3 has 16 amino acids. V shed 0 bases and J 8 bases; nucleotides not matched to a gene: 6. The CDR3 sequence: CASSVGRLAGVDIQYF. Here the CDR3 DNA reads TGTGCCAGCAGCGTAGGAAGACTAGCGGGAGTGGACATTCAGTACTTC. The full variable domain, with the rest looked up from reference TRBV9 and TRBJ2-4, is DSGVTQTPKHLITATGQRVTLRCSPRSGDLSVYWYQQSLDQGLQFLIQYYNGEERAKGNILERFSAQQFPDLHSELNLSSLELGDSALYFCASSVGRLAGVDIQYFGAGTRLSVL.

V and J are TRBV18 and TRBJ1-3, with TRBD1 as a possible D gene (6 bases). Germline V gene data show CDR1 as KGHSH and CDR2 as LQKENI. The V and J ends lost 2 bases and 2 bases respectively, with 13 bases between them. CDR3 length: 16 amino acids. The CDR3, as DNA: TGTGCCAGCTCACCAGAGATGTCAGGGGCTGGAAACACCATATATTTT. It yields the protein CASSPEMSGAGNTIYF.

The chain recombines TRBV28 with TRBJ2-7; TRBD2 agrees at 7 bases. V gave up 5 bases and J gave up 7 bases; unmatched junction bases: 20. The CDR3 contains 17 residues. The germline CDR1 and CDR2 sequences are MDHEN and SYDVKM. DNA for the CDR3: TGTGCCAGCAGTAGTCCCTCCTGGGCTAGCGGTCCGGGGGAGCAGTACTTC. It codes for CASSSPSWASGPGEQYF. Variable domain in full (rest from reference TRBV28 and TRBJ2-7): DVKVTQSSRYLVKRTGEKVFLECVQDMDHENMFWYRQDPGLGLRLIYFSYDVKMKEKGDIPEGYSVSREKKERFSLILESASTNQTSMYLCASSSPSWASGPGEQYFGPGTRLTVT.

This clone was counted a few times. V is TRBV7-2 and J is TRBJ1-6; tentatively, D is TRBD1 (6 bases). V was trimmed by 5 bases and J by 5 bases, leaving 13 bases between them. There are 15 residues in the CDR3. Germline V lookup: CDR1 SGHTA, CDR2 FQGNSA. This CDR3 reads CASSGLGQHNSPLHF. CDR3 in DNA: TGTGCCAGCAGCGGCCTCGGACAGCATAATTCACCCCTCCACTTT.

In DNA, the CDR3 is TGTGCCAGCAGCCAAGCCGGGGACTATGGCTACACCTTC. Its translation: CASSQAGDYGYTF. J is TRBJ1-2 and V is TRBV3-1 (or the pseudogene TRBV3-2); D remains ambiguous. In germline, CDR1 is LGHDT, CDR2 YNNKEL (reference sequence). The CDR3 is 13 residues long. V was trimmed by 1 base and J by 3 bases, leaving 6 bases between them.

This clone turned up a few times. CDR3 coding DNA: TGCGCCAGCAGCCAAGATCCCCGGCGGGTTTACGGCTACACCTTC. Encoded protein: CASSQDPRRVYGYTF. This chain links TRBV4-1 with TRBJ1-2, with no clear D. This CDR3 comprises 15 residues. Looked up from germline, CDR1 is MGHRA and CDR2 is YSYEKL. Trimming took 0 bases from V and 8 from J, leaving 16 bases between them.

The chain is built from TRBV29-1 and TRBJ2-2, with 8 bases that match TRBD1. The length of the CDR3 is 13 residues. The germline CDR1 and CDR2 sequences are SQVTM and ANQGSEA. J lost 0 bases, V lost 7 bases, and 1 base had no gene match. The CDR3 sequence is CSAGQANTGELFF. For the CDR3, the DNA is TGCAGCGCGGGACAGGCGAACACCGGGGAGCTGTTTTTT.

This chain connects TRBV5-1 to TRBJ2-1; 9 bases are a match to TRBD1. The germline gives CDR1 SGHRS, CDR2 YFSETQ. V gave up 1 base and J gave up 7 bases; unmatched junction bases: 6. There are 15 residues in the CDR3. Here the CDR3 reads CASSLWTGDTNEQFF. In DNA form, the CDR3 reads TGCGCCAGCAGCTTGTGGACAGGGGACACAAATGAGCAGTTCTTC.

V and J are TRBV28 and TRBJ2-7; 9 bases are shared with TRBD1. Looked up from germline, CDR1 is MDHEN and CDR2 is SYDVKM. The CDR3 totals 12 residues. The V gene end was trimmed by 7 bases and the J gene end by 5 bases; junction bases not matched to a gene: 3. CDR3 sequence: CASKYRGHEQYF. The CDR3, as DNA: TGTGCCAGCAAGTACAGGGGGCACGAGCAGTACTTC.

The chain couples TRBV18 to TRBJ1-5; 8 nucleotides line up with TRBD1. Per the germline V gene, CDR1 is KGHSH and CDR2 is LQKENI. V trimming: 5 bases; J trimming: 2 bases; junction bases outside the gene matches: 5. The CDR3 has 15 residues. This CDR3 is CASSVTGGGNQPQHF. CDR3 sequence (DNA): TGTGCCAGCTCAGTAACAGGGGGGGGCAATCAGCCCCAGCATTTT.

V is TRBV7-6 and J is TRBJ2-2; 9 nucleotides match TRBD1. Germline V CDR1 and CDR2: SGHVS, FNYEAQ. The CDR3 has 16 amino acids. Losses at the gene ends were 4 bases for V and 6 bases for J; bases not matched to a gene: 9. The CDR3: CASSSTGQGSAGELFF. CDR3 bases: TGTGCCAGCAGCTCAACGGGACAGGGCAGCGCCGGGGAGCTGTTTTTT.

This clone was counted between two and nine times. The gene calls are TRBV5-1 and TRBJ1-6, with a possible D match to TRBD1 (5 bases). The V and J ends lost 0 bases and 8 bases respectively, with 9 bases between them. The CDR3 contains 14 residues. Germline CDR1 and CDR2: SGHRS and YFSETQ. CDR3 protein: CASSLDGGDSPLHF. For the CDR3, the DNA is TGCGCCAGCAGCTTGGACGGGGGAGATTCACCCCTCCACTTT.

This clone was detected only once. The rearrangement uses TRBV6-5 and TRBJ2-1, with TRBD1 identical over 7 bases. The CDR3 covers 14 residues. The V segment lost 4 bases and the J segment 1 base; nucleotides outside the gene matches: 1. Germline V gene data show CDR1 as MNHEY and CDR2 as SVGAGI. DNA of the CDR3: TGTGCCAGCAGTTGGGACAGTTCCTACAATGAGCAGTTCTTC. Residues: CASSWDSSYNEQFF.

This chain links TRBV19 with TRBJ2-7; TRBD2 might be the D (6 bases). This CDR3 has 16 residues. The V and J ends lost 6 bases and 4 bases respectively, with 22 bases between them. Germline-derived CDR1 and CDR2 are LNHDA and SQIVND (reference sequence). In DNA form, the CDR3 reads TGTGCCAGTAGCCCCTATGCCGGGACTCACACTTACGAGCAGTACTTC. Its protein product is CASSPYAGTHTYEQYF.

The chain joins TRBV5-1 to TRBJ1-2; 7 bases match TRBD1. Germline trimming cut 4 bases from V and 8 bases from J; bases unmatched to any gene: 11. Germline CDR1 and CDR2: SGHRS and YFSETQ. This CDR3 is 14 amino acids long. This CDR3 is CASSGGTAPLGYTF. In DNA, the CDR3 is TGCGCCAGCAGCGGGGGGACAGCTCCCCTAGGCTACACCTTC.

This clone was seen a few times. The chain recombines TRBV5-1 with TRBJ2-7, with 7 nucleotides matching TRBD1. The germline V gene has CDR1 SGHRS and CDR2 YFSETQ. With 4 bases clipped from V and 3 bases from J, the junction kept 10 bases outside the gene matches. The CDR3 has 15 amino acids. The chain's CDR3 is CASSLSTGSHYEQYV. The CDR3 DNA reads TGCGCCAGCAGCCTGTCGACAGGGAGTCACTACGAGCAGTACGTC.

V is TRBV24-1 and J is TRBJ1-4; D ambiguous. V gave up 4 bases and J gave up 0 bases, with 8 bases separating them. Germline-derived CDR1 and CDR2 are KGHDR and SFDVKD. CDR3 size: 15 residues. The CDR3 DNA is TGTGCCACCAGTGAGCAGGTCACAACTAATGAAAAACTGTTTTTT. Its protein is CATSEQVTTNEKLFF.

This chain links TRBV6-6 with TRBJ2-3; 10 nucleotides align to TRBD2. V was pared by 5 bases and J by 2 bases, with 13 bases of the junction left unmatched. Germline CDR1 and CDR2: MNHNY and SVGAGI (reference sequence). This CDR3 spans 18 amino acids. DNA for the CDR3: TGTGCCAGCAGTCTAACCCGAGCTAGCGGGAGCCTCACAGATACGCAGTATTTT. Amino acids: CASSLTRASGSLTDTQYF.

The chain has TRBV2 and TRBJ2-1, with D unresolved. The V end was cut by 3 bases, the J end by 4 bases, with 13 bases between. The CDR3 is 15 residues long. The germline gives CDR1 SNHLY, CDR2 FYNNEI. CDR3: CASSESDFRYNEQFF. As DNA, the CDR3 is TGTGCCAGCAGTGAGAGTGACTTTCGGTACAATGAGCAGTTCTTC.

The chain employs TRBV6-4 and TRBJ2-7, with TRBD2 as a possible D gene (6 bases). V lost 6 bases and J lost 4, with 19 bases in between. Germline lookup yields CDR1 MRHNA and CDR2 SNTAGT. The CDR3 has 15 residues. Written as DNA, the CDR3 is TGTGCCAGCAGCGCCCCCACTAGCCCACTTTACGAGCAGTACGTC. Protein product: CASSAPTSPLYEQYV.

V usage is TRBV24-1 and J usage is TRBJ2-7, with a tentative D call TRBD1 (5 bases). Germline V CDR1 and CDR2: KGHDR, SFDVKD. Trimming shortened V by 0 bases and J by 4 bases, and 9 bases separated the two germline ends. This CDR3 has 14 residues. The CDR3 reads CATSDLLTAYEQYV. DNA of the CDR3: TGTGCCACCAGTGATTTGTTGACAGCTTACGAGCAGTACGTC.

This chain's CDR3 is CASSLGRQGSTEAFF. The CDR3 region has the DNA TGTGCCAGCAGCTTAGGTAGACAGGGTAGCACTGAAGCTTTCTTT. The V call is TRBV7-2, the J call TRBJ1-1; 7 nucleotides line up with TRBD1. The junction had 6 bases not matched to a gene; V was cut back by 1 base and J by 4 bases. Germline CDR1 is SGHTA and CDR2 is FQGNSA. This CDR3 is 15 amino acids long.

This clone was seen only a few times. CDR3 in DNA: TGTGCCAGTAGTATTGAGGGCAGCAATCAGCCCCAGCATTTT. Amino acid sequence: CASSIEGSNQPQHF. This chain connects TRBV19 to TRBJ1-5; no clear D. Germline V gene lookup returns CDR1 LNHDA and CDR2 SQIVND (reference sequence). V gave up 3 bases and J gave up 1 base, with 7 bases separating them. There are 14 residues in the CDR3.